Here is one TCR beta chain with its context. Its antigen is not known. This clone may be a read error of a much larger clone one base away. The sample holds other DNA sequences that translate to the same CDR3. Deep-level settings were used for running the assay. Some 29,000 T cell genomes (around 190 ng DNA) went into each sorted-subset replicate. Using immunoSEQ multiplex PCR, the repertoire was profiled, and TCRdb retains in-frame clones only, with some absent. Of over a million clones listed, around 78% are singletons. The CDR3 covers 13 residues. Trimming took off 3 bases at V and 5 bases at J, with 7 bases between the two ends. Germline CDR1 SGHTA, CDR2 FQGTGA. The sample comes from a study of shared clonotypes between healthy human individuals. Overall study results and limits: Larger estimated richness was generally seen in naive subsets than in memory subsets.

This TCR came from a man younger than 35 in good health. Some clones in this sample may be carry-over from other donors' samples. Sequenced material: memory CD4+ T cells from PBMCs. The subset was: CD45RA-negative fraction. This chain joins TRBV7-3 and TRBJ2-2, with D hard to call. The CDR3 region is CASSLDGTGELFF. The CDR3, as DNA: TGTGCCAGCAGCTTGGACGGGACCGGGGAGCTGTTTTTT.